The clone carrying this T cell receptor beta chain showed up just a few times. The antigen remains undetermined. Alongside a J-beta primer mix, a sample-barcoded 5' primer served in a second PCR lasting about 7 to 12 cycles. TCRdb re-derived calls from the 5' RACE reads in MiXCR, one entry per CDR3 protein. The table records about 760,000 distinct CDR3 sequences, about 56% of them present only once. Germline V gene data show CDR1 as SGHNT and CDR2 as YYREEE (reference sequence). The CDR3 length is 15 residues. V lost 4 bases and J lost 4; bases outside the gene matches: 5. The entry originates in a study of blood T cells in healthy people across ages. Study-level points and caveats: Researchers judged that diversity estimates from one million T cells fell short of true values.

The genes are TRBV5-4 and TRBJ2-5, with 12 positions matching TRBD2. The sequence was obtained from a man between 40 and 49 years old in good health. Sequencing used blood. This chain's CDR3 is CASSRPSGGGETQYF. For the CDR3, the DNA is TGTGCCAGCAGCCGCCCTAGCGGGGGGGGAGAGACCCAGTACTTC.